The clone carrying this T cell receptor beta chain appeared a single time. Per the original methods: Amplified reference gene primers provided the basis for estimating nucleated cell counts. The method was immunoSEQ multiplex PCR; TCRdb's version includes in-frame clones alone and lacks a portion of them. From that table come the V and J calls and clone size; the DNA was used to work out D and trimming. The table lists 75,000 to 90,000 clones, 80% to 95% of them singletons. The data were obtained in a study of blood T cell repertoires in COVID-19. Seattle's enrolled individuals joined amid active infection and were then monitored longitudinally. The sequence derives from a man aged 18 to 29 with COVID-19, enrolled during active disease. Sample: peripheral blood.

The CDR3: CASSPGTSGRLLYNEQFF. In DNA form, the CDR3 reads TGCGCCAGCAGCCCAGGGACTAGCGGGAGATTACTTTACAATGAGCAGTTCTTC. The chain carries TRBV4-3 and TRBJ2-1, with TRBD2 identical over 14 bases. This CDR3 is built from 18 residues. V shed 4 bases, J shed 4 bases, and the junction held 9 bases outside the gene matches. CDR1 is LGHNA, CDR2 YSLEER, per germline.